A selection of T cell receptor beta chains follows, all from one sample in a study of blood T cell repertoires in COVID-19. Sequenced by immunoSEQ multiplex PCR; TCRdb stores in-frame clones only, minus some. Among about 150,000 clones, 85% were seen once, and the ten largest hold 6.2%. The sample taken for sequencing was PBMCs or T cells enriched from blood (not recorded which). The receptors derive from a woman in her forties who had recovered from COVID-19. CDR3s leave out the opening cysteine and the closing phenylalanine or tryptophan. Each record gives: V gene, J gene, CDR3 protein.

V: TRBV30
J: TRBJ1-2
CDR3: AGHQYTGYGYT

V: TRBV5-4
J: TRBJ1-4
CDR3: ASSPGQGGTNEKLF

V: TRBV9
J: TRBJ2-2
CDR3: ASSVVYGTGELF

V: TRBV19
J: TRBJ1-4
CDR3: ASSMTEAIEKLF

V: TRBV27
J: TRBJ2-1
CDR3: ASSLLGGMGNEQF

V: TRBV2
J: TRBJ1-2
CDR3: ASSADSIPGGYT

V: TRBV28
J: TRBJ2-3
CDR3: ASSFLSGTDTQY

V: TRBV2
J: TRBJ1-6
CDR3: ASSDGPLH

V: TRBV24-1
J: TRBJ2-7
CDR3: ATSEIRAERQCSYEQY

V: TRBV6-5
J: TRBJ1-2
CDR3: ASSYGRTYGYT

V: TRBV7-8
J: TRBJ2-5
CDR3: ASSPGAGYETQY

V: TRBV7-3
J: TRBJ2-1
CDR3: ASSHGRDRNNEQF

V: TRBV19
J: TRBJ1-2
CDR3: ASSAAQDRDLGGYT

V: TRBV10-3
J: TRBJ1-2
CDR3: AIRGTGGSDYGYT

V: TRBV18
J: TRBJ1-3
CDR3: ASSPGQVGNTIY

V: TRBV19
J: TRBJ1-5
CDR3: ASSIGGSAQPQH

V: TRBV11-2
J: TRBJ2-1
CDR3: ASRGLAGWGEQF

V: TRBV24-1
J: TRBJ2-7
CDR3: ATTSGDSGGSSYEQY

V: TRBV9
J: TRBJ2-7
CDR3: ASSVGAGQGYEQY

V: TRBV19
J: TRBJ2-3
CDR3: ASSPGTSSGTDTQY

V: TRBV19
J: TRBJ1-2
CDR3: ASSIAAEGNYGYT

V: TRBV2
J: TRBJ2-5
CDR3: ASSEDFETQY

V: TRBV5-4
J: TRBJ2-1
CDR3: ASSSDSYNEQF

V: TRBV19
J: TRBJ1-1
CDR3: ASSPGNRGLNTEAF

V: TRBV28
J: TRBJ2-5
CDR3: ASGQGSETQY

V: TRBV7-9
J: TRBJ1-5
CDR3: ASSEPGTADQPQH

V: TRBV7-9
J: TRBJ2-7
CDR3: ATTSQGLGGEQY

V: TRBV29-1
J: TRBJ2-2
CDR3: SVSRGAGTGELF

V: TRBV5-1
J: TRBJ1-1
CDR3: ASSPGQPNTEAF

V: TRBV4-1
J: TRBJ1-2
CDR3: ASSQEVWHGQPRKGYGYT

V: TRBV15
J: TRBJ1-5
CDR3: ATSRFPDRERQPQH

V: TRBV3-1/TRBV3-2
J: TRBJ2-5
CDR3: ASSRQTTQETQY

V: TRBV7-9
J: TRBJ2-7
CDR3: ASSPRGQGGSYEQY